The 29 T cell receptor beta chains below all came from one sample that was sequenced in a study of breast tumors, draining lymph nodes, adjacent tissues. In TCRdb, the multiplex PCR reads were re-called with MiXCR into one record per CDR3 protein. The data contain 60,000 to 65,000 distinct CDR3 sequences, approximately 62% of them singletons. Material: breast tumor tissue. Source of these receptors: a female donor with breast cancer. Some clones in this sample may be carry-over from other donors' samples.

The sample holds many counts of this clonotype. The genes are TRBV5-1 and TRBJ1-1; 10 nucleotides line up with TRBD1. The CDR3 sequence is 15 residues long. V dropped 4 bases and J dropped 3; count of bases not matched to a gene: 6. The germline V gene encodes CDR1 SGHRS and CDR2 YFSETQ. CDR3: CASSGRTGGDTEAFF. The CDR3 coding sequence is TGCGCCAGCAGCGGAAGGACAGGGGGGGACACTGAAGCTTTCTTT.

The table lists this clonotype with many counts. The rearrangement uses TRBV25-1 and TRBJ1-4, with 8 bases aligning to TRBD1. The CDR3 is made up of 15 amino acids. Trimming removed 0 bases from V and 8 bases from J; junction bases left unmatched: 5. Germline CDR1 MGHDK, CDR2 SYGVNS. As DNA, the CDR3 is TGTGCCAGCAGTGAATACAGGGGGCTATCCGAAAAACTGTTTTTT. It specifies CASSEYRGLSEKLFF.

The genes are TRBV20-1 and TRBJ1-5; 9 bases agree with TRBD1. J lost 6 bases, V lost 6 bases, and 6 bases had no gene match. The CDR3 consists of 13 residues. Looked up from germline, CDR1 is DFQATT and CDR2 is SNEGSKA (reference sequence). CDR3 bases: TGCAGTGCCCCGGACAGGGGAGGTCAGCCCCAGCATTTT. Protein: CSAPDRGGQPQHF.

Comment on this clonotype: A much larger clone lies a single base off, so this may be a read error. This chain links TRBV20-1 with TRBJ2-1, with D uncertain. This CDR3 region has 13 residues. CDR1 is DFQATT, CDR2 SNEGSKA, per germline (reference sequence). The CDR3: CSASVGYNNAQFF. In DNA, the CDR3 is TGCAGTGCTAGTGTCGGGTATAACAATGCGCAGTTCTTC.

This clonotype was detected many times. This could be a read error, since a much larger clone is one nucleotide away. Because the CDR3 is missing its conserved closing phenylalanine or tryptophan, this is likely a read error. The V and J genes are TRBV9 and TRBJ1-2; no definite D call. Germline V CDR1 and CDR2: SGDLS, YYNGEE. Trimming left V 4 bases short and J 4 bases short, with 11 bases between. This CDR3 is built from 13 residues. The CDR3: CASSTLDGYGYTS. The CDR3 DNA follows: TGTGCCAGCAGCACCCTAGACGGCTATGGCTACACCTCC.

The rearrangement joins TRBV5-1 to TRBJ2-2, with 7 bases matching TRBD1. Germline CDR1 reads SGHRS; CDR2 reads YFSETQ. The V segment lost 0 bases and the J segment 3 bases; nucleotides outside the gene matches: 2. CDR3 length: 15 residues. CDR3 residues: CASSLDRGYTGELFF. CDR3 sequence (DNA): TGCGCCAGCAGCTTGGACAGGGGATACACCGGGGAGCTGTTTTTT.

This rearrangement joins TRBV7-3 to TRBJ1-4; 7 bases match TRBD1. Germline V gene data show CDR1 as SGHTA and CDR2 as FQGTGA. This CDR3 has 15 amino acids. The V segment lost 4 bases and the J segment 8 bases; nucleotides outside the gene matches: 10. The CDR3 DNA reads TGTGCCAGCAGCTCGAAGGGGGCGATTGGAGAAAAACTGTTTTTT. Protein sequence: CASSSKGAIGEKLFF.

The rearrangement uses TRBV7-9 and TRBJ2-3; D is ambiguous. This CDR3 is 12 amino acids long. From germline, CDR1 is SEHNR and CDR2 FQNEAQ (reference sequence). V was clipped by 1 base and J by 10 bases, with 9 bases between them. Written as DNA, the CDR3 is TGTGCCAGCAGCTTAGGGGGTCTGGCGCAGTATTTT. This encodes CASSLGGLAQYF. The full variable domain, with the rest looked up from reference TRBV7-9 and TRBJ2-3, is DTGVSQNPRHKITKRGQNVTFRCDPISEHNRLYWYRQTLGQGPEFLTYFQNEAQLEKSRLLSDRFSAERPKGSFSTLEIQRTEQGDSAMYLCASSLGGLAQYFGPGTRLTVL.

This clonotype came up many times. The chain is built from TRBV20-1 and TRBJ2-5, with D perhaps matching TRBD2 (6 bases). The V and J ends lost 0 bases and 6 bases respectively, with 14 bases between them. The CDR3 extends over 14 amino acids. Looked up from germline, CDR1 is DFQATT and CDR2 is SNEGSKA (reference sequence). CDR3: CSARDVRGQQTQYF. The CDR3 nucleotides read TGCAGTGCTAGAGATGTGCGGGGTCAGCAGACCCAGTACTTC.

This sequence joins TRBV2 and TRBJ2-3; maybe TRBD2 (6 bases). V lost 4 bases and J 0 bases, leaving 14 bases between the germline ends. The CDR3 totals 16 residues. CDR1 is SNHLY and CDR2 is FYNNEI in the germline V gene. DNA of the CDR3: TGTGCCAGCAGTGGGAGCACGAGCGGGAGCACAGATACGCAGTATTTT. Its protein product is CASSGSTSGSTDTQYF.

This clonotype was seen once. A junction end diverges from the germline sequence, so it may reflect a read error. The rearrangement joins TRBV7-2 to TRBJ2-6; D is tentatively TRBD1 or TRBD2 (5 bases each). Germline CDR1 reads SGHTA; CDR2 reads FQGNSA. This CDR3 contains 15 residues. The CDR3 is CASNSGTSGANVLPF. The CDR3 DNA reads as TGTGCCAGCAATTCCGGCACTTCCGGGGCCAACGTCCTGCCTTTC.

This clonotype occurred many times. The CDR3 nucleotides read TGCAGTGCTAGAGATTCCGGGACGAGAAGTGGCTACACCTTC. Encoded protein: CSARDSGTRSGYTF. This sequence joins TRBV20-1 and TRBJ1-2; possibly TRBD1 for D (5 bases). The V gene lost 0 bases and the J gene lost 7 bases, with 15 bases spanning the gap. CDR3 size: 14 residues. The germline gives CDR1 DFQATT, CDR2 SNEGSKA (reference sequence).

CDR3 residues: CASSLTGRGRGEQYF. For the CDR3, the DNA is TGTGCCAGCAGCTTAACAGGTCGGGGTAGAGGCGAGCAGTACTTC. V gene TRBV7-2 combines with J gene TRBJ2-7; tentatively, D is TRBD1 or TRBD2 (5 bases each). This CDR3 is 15 amino acids long. The V end lost 2 bases, the J end lost 6 bases, and 17 bases lay between the germline ends. Germline lookup yields CDR1 SGHTA and CDR2 FQGNSA.

Comments on this clonotype: Given a much more abundant clone one base away, this may be a read error. The CDR3 loop is CASSSTGEVVGYAF. In DNA, the CDR3 is TGTGCCAGCAGTTCGACAGGTGAGGTGGTTGGCTACGCCTTC. The chain combines TRBV28 with TRBJ1-2; weak D call: TRBD1 (6 bases). The CDR3 consists of 14 residues. In germline, CDR1 is MDHEN, CDR2 SYDVKM.

The chain carries TRBV29-1 and TRBJ2-7; D is possibly TRBD2 (5 bases). Trimming took off 0 bases at V and 5 bases at J, with 14 bases between the two ends. Looked up from germline, CDR1 is SQVTM and CDR2 is ANQGSEA. CDR3 size: 14 residues. CDR3 DNA: TGCAGCGTTGAAGATAGAGGGAACGAGAACGAGCAGTACGTC. This codes for CSVEDRGNENEQYV.

This clonotype was seen only once. The V call is TRBV7-8, the J call TRBJ2-7, with 9 bases fitting TRBD2. The CDR3 runs 16 residues. CDR1 SGHVS and CDR2 FQNEAQ come from the germline V gene. The ends lost 1 base at V and 0 bases at J; junction bases unmatched: 4. Here the CDR3 reads CASSLGSSGASYEQYF. For the CDR3, the DNA is TGTGCCAGCAGCTTAGGGTCTAGCGGGGCCTCCTACGAGCAGTACTTC.

Ten or more counts support this clonotype. Being one base from a much bigger clone, this may be a read error. This chain links TRBV13 with TRBJ2-7, with unresolved D. Germline V gene lookup returns CDR1 PRHDT and CDR2 FYEKMQ (reference sequence). Deletions cut 5 bases from V and 8 bases from J, with 13 bases between. The CDR3 sequence is 12 residues long. CDR3 nucleotides: TGTGCCAGCAGCAGGCTTGGTGTAAAGCAGTACTTC. Protein: CASSRLGVKQYF. Full variable domain (rest looked up from reference TRBV13 and TRBJ2-7): AAGVIQSPRHLIKEKRETATLKCYPIPRHDTVYWYQQGPGQDPQFLISFYEKMQSDKGSIPDRFSAQQFSDYHSELNMSSLELGDSALYFCASSRLGVKQYFGPGTRLTVT.

This chain links TRBV2 with TRBJ2-7; the D is unclear. CDR1 SNHLY and CDR2 FYNNEI come from the germline V gene. This CDR3 contains 12 residues. The V and J ends lost 5 bases and 2 bases respectively, with 7 bases between them. DNA of the CDR3: TGTGCCAGCAGTCACAACCCCTACGAGCAGTACTTC. Protein sequence: CASSHNPYEQYF.

The chain links TRBV7-9 to TRBJ2-3, with 10 positions matching TRBD2. The CDR3 covers 18 residues. The V and J ends lost 6 bases and 1 base, in that order; junction bases with no gene match: 13. Germline V gene data show CDR1 as SEHNR and CDR2 as FQNEAQ (reference sequence). The CDR3 DNA reads as TGTGCCAGCAGTGCGGGGCTAGCGGGAGCGGGGGGCACAGATACGCAGTATTTT. Its protein product is CASSAGLAGAGGTDTQYF. Combining the CDR3 with reference TRBV7-9 and TRBJ2-3 gives the whole variable domain DTGVSQNPRHKITKRGQNVTFRCDPISEHNRLYWYRQTLGQGPEFLTYFQNEAQLEKSRLLSDRFSAERPKGSFSTLEIQRTEQGDSAMYLCASSAGLAGAGGTDTQYFGPGTRLTVL.

CDR3 protein: CASSLTGTLYNSPLHF. The CDR3, as DNA: TGTGCCAGTAGTCTGACCGGGACACTCTATAATTCACCCCTCCACTTT. V and J are TRBV19 and TRBJ1-6; perhaps TRBD1 as D (6 bases). With 5 bases removed from V and 3 bases from J, the gap between germline ends came to 14 bases. Germline V gene lookup returns CDR1 LNHDA and CDR2 SQIVND (reference sequence). This CDR3 comprises 16 residues.

The chain employs TRBV20-1 and TRBJ1-3; D ambiguous. The germline V gene has CDR1 DFQATT and CDR2 SNEGSKA (reference sequence). The CDR3 has 12 residues. V gave up 6 bases and J gave up 0 bases, with 6 bases separating them. CDR3 amino acids: CSAGNSGNTIYF. The CDR3 nucleotides read TGCAGTGCAGGCAACTCTGGAAACACCATATATTTT.

In this sample, this clonotype turned up a few times. This rearrangement joins TRBV28 to TRBJ1-5; D might be TRBD1 (6 bases). Trimming shortened V by 3 bases and J by 12 bases, and 15 bases separated the two germline ends. The CDR3 is made up of 13 amino acids. The V gene's germline CDR1 is MDHEN and CDR2 SYDVKM. CDR3: CASSFGIGGYQHF. The CDR3 nucleotides read TGTGCCAGCAGTTTCGGAATAGGGGGGTACCAGCATTTT.

The chain links TRBV15 to TRBJ2-5; D not certain. The length of the CDR3 is 14 residues. Trimming removed 0 bases at V and 2 bases at J, with 7 bases between. CDR1 LNHNV and CDR2 YYDKDF come from the germline V gene (reference sequence). The CDR3: CATSRDLGQETQYF. In DNA, the CDR3 is TGTGCCACCAGCAGAGATCTTGGGCAAGAGACCCAGTACTTC. Full variable domain (remainder filled in from reference TRBV15 and TRBJ2-5): DAMVIQNPRYQVTQFGKPVTLSCSQTLNHNVMYWYQQKSSQAPKLLFHYYDKDFNNEADTPDNFQSRRPNTSFCFLDIRSPGLGDTAMYLCATSRDLGQETQYFGPGTRLLVL.

This clonotype was observed at least ten times. The rearrangement joins TRBV19 to TRBJ1-5, with D unresolved. V was pared by 7 bases and J by 8 bases, with 12 bases between. The CDR3 runs 12 residues. Germline CDR1 reads LNHDA; CDR2 reads SQIVND (reference sequence). The CDR3 sequence: CASIGLGEPQHF. The CDR3 coding sequence is TGTGCCAGTATCGGATTGGGCGAGCCCCAGCATTTT.

This clonotype was detected a few times. One end of the junction does not line up with germline, which may come from a read error. This rearrangement joins TRBV6-5 to TRBJ2-7, with D perhaps TRBD2 (5 bases). CDR3 length equals 14 residues. CDR1 and CDR2 from the germline V gene are MNHEY and SVGAGI. This chain's CDR3 is CASSHSTGFDEQYF. CDR3 in DNA: TGTGCCAGCAGTCACTCGACGGGGTTCGACGAGCAGTACTTC.

This chain connects TRBV3-1 to TRBJ2-5; no clear D gene. From germline, CDR1 is LGHDT and CDR2 YNNKEL (reference sequence). This CDR3 is 11 amino acids long. The V and J ends lost 3 bases and 4 bases respectively, with 3 bases between them. The CDR3 sequence: CASSHLETQYF. The CDR3 DNA sequence: TGTGCCAGCAGCCATCTAGAGACCCAGTACTTC.

Regarding this clonotype: At one boundary the junction diverges from the germline segment, which might be a read error. This chain joins TRBV10-3 and TRBJ1-5; 9 nucleotides agree with TRBD1. Germline CDR1 is ENHRY and CDR2 is SYGVKD. The CDR3 loop spans 15 amino acids. The CDR3 DNA reads TGTGACATCAGCTGGACAGGGGAAAGCAATCAGCCCCAGCATTTT. Residues: CDISWTGESNQPQHF.

The rearrangement links TRBV24-1 to TRBJ2-1, with 8 nucleotides matching TRBD1. Germline V lookup: CDR1 KGHDR, CDR2 SFDVKD. The V and J ends lost 6 bases and 6 bases, in that order; junction bases with no gene match: 9. This CDR3 spans 15 amino acids. The CDR3: CATSPPGGRGNEQFF. For the CDR3, the DNA is TGTGCCACCAGTCCGCCAGGGGGCAGGGGCAATGAGCAGTTCTTC.

The table lists this clonotype with a count of one. The V call is TRBV7-3, the J call TRBJ1-6; TRBD1 might be the D (5 bases). There are 14 residues in the CDR3. Germline-derived CDR1 and CDR2 are SGHTA and FQGTGA. Deletions cut 0 bases from V and 9 bases from J, with 9 bases between. CDR3: CASSLTGGSSPLHF. CDR3 DNA: TGTGCCAGCAGCTTAACTGGGGGGAGTTCACCCCTCCACTTT.